These 30 T cell receptor beta chains originate from one sample sequenced in a study of graft-versus-host responses after intestinal transplantation. Sequenced by immunoSEQ multiplex PCR; TCRdb stores in-frame clones only, minus some. In the table there are about 16,000 clones, approximately 80% of which are singletons. Processing of graft tissue released intraepithelial and lamina propria lymphocytes. The specimen comprised ileum tissue, sampled around 600 days after intestinal transplantation. The source is a human patient who received an intestinal transplant, so some T cells may come from the graft donor.

The chain carries TRBV11-2 and TRBJ1-6; D uncertain. The CDR3 is made up of 14 amino acids. Germline V gives CDR1 SGHAT, CDR2 FQNNGV. Trimming pared 1 base from V and 7 bases from J, leaving 8 bases between. The CDR3 protein is CASSLVTGNSPLHF. CDR3 coding DNA: TGTGCCAGCAGCTTAGTGACGGGCAATTCACCCCTCCACTTT.

This chain uses TRBV11-2 with TRBJ2-5; 7 positions match TRBD1. Germline V gives CDR1 SGHAT, CDR2 FQNNGV. With V trimmed by 5 bases and J by 5 bases, 8 bases remained unmatched. The CDR3 contains 14 residues. This CDR3 reads CASSLRQGWETQYF. The CDR3 DNA reads as TGTGCCAGCAGCCTCAGACAGGGCTGGGAGACCCAGTACTTC.

This rearrangement joins TRBV7-2 to TRBJ2-3, with 12 positions matching TRBD2. V lost 9 bases and J lost 6; bases outside the gene matches: 4. This CDR3 contains 13 residues. CDR1 is SGHTA and CDR2 is FQGNSA in the germline V gene. The CDR3: CASRLAGADTQYF. The CDR3 nucleotides are TGTGCCAGTCGACTAGCGGGGGCGGATACGCAGTATTTT.

This chain connects TRBV5-1 to TRBJ2-5, with D unclear. The DNA end lines up better with TRBJ2-7; the J call may be wrong. Germline assignment: CDR1 SGHRS and CDR2 YFSETQ. The CDR3 runs 15 residues. DNA of the CDR3: TGCGCCAGCAGCTGGCAGGACCTAGAGACTCGCGAGCAGTACTTC. It codes for CASSWQDLETREQYF.

The chain recombines TRBV6-5 with TRBJ2-7; weak D call: TRBD2 (5 bases). V was pared by 0 bases and J by 1 base, with 7 bases between. CDR3 length equals 14 residues. Germline V gives CDR1 MNHEY, CDR2 SVGAGI. The CDR3 nucleotides read TGTGCCAGCAGTTACTCGAGCGGATCCTACGAGCAGTACTTC. Translating it yields CASSYSSGSYEQYF.

This clone is labeled large. The V and J genes are TRBV5-5 and TRBJ2-7; 8 bases map to TRBD1. Trimming took 3 bases from V and 0 from J; bases not matched to a gene: 8. This CDR3 is built from 16 residues. Germline-derived CDR1 and CDR2 are SGHKS and YYEKEE (reference sequence). In DNA, the CDR3 is TGTGCCAGCAGCTCCTACGGGACAGGATACTCCTACGAGCAGTACTTC. As protein: CASSSYGTGYSYEQYF. The complete variable domain, with remaining parts taken from reference TRBV5-5 and TRBJ2-7, reads DAGVTQSPTHLIKTRGQQVTLRCSPISGHKSVSWYQQVLGQGPQFIFQYYEKEERGRGNFPDRFSARQFPNYSSELNVNALLLGDSALYLCASSSYGTGYSYEQYFGPGTRLTVT.

The rearrangement links TRBV7-9 to TRBJ2-7, with TRBD2 as a possible D gene (6 bases). Trimming cost V 4 bases and J 6 bases, with 19 bases left between them. The CDR3 covers 15 residues. The V gene's germline CDR1 is SEHNR and CDR2 FQNEAQ (reference sequence). CDR3 in DNA: TGTGCCAGCAGCTACGGGGCTGGCGGGGTGGCCGAGCAGTACTTC. Protein product: CASSYGAGGVAEQYF. Full variable domain (remainder filled in from reference TRBV7-9 and TRBJ2-7): DTGVSQNPRHKITKRGQNVTFRCDPISEHNRLYWYRQTLGQGPEFLTYFQNEAQLEKSRLLSDRFSAERPKGSFSTLEIQRTEQGDSAMYLCASSYGAGGVAEQYFGPGTRLTVT.

This chain joins TRBV21-1 and TRBJ2-7; the table's TRBD1 call for D was not verified on the DNA. TRBV21-1 is an annotated pseudogene. CDR3 length equals 14 residues. The CDR3 region is CAQHKPGTASEQYF. For the CDR3, the DNA is TGTGCCCAGCACAAACCCGGGACAGCCAGCGAGCAGTACTTC.

This clone came up once. The genes are TRBV7-9 and TRBJ2-4; the D gene could be TRBD1 or TRBD2 (6 bases each). The ends were cut back, 1 base at V and 1 base at J, with 11 bases in the middle. The CDR3 contains 16 residues. Germline CDR1 is SEHNR and CDR2 is FQNEAQ (reference sequence). CDR3 sequence reads: CASSLDWGAAKNIQYF. CDR3 nucleotides: TGTGCCAGCAGCTTAGATTGGGGGGCGGCCAAAAACATTCAGTACTTC. The entire variable domain, with the rest obtained from reference TRBV7-9 and TRBJ2-4, is as follows: DTGVSQNPRHKITKRGQNVTFRCDPISEHNRLYWYRQTLGQGPEFLTYFQNEAQLEKSRLLSDRFSAERPKGSFSTLEIQRTEQGDSAMYLCASSLDWGAAKNIQYFGAGTRLSVL.

This clone was picked up one time. The rearrangement joins TRBV28 to TRBJ2-7, with D uncertain. V was clipped by 1 base and J by 2 bases, with 9 bases between them. Per germline, CDR1 MDHEN and CDR2 SYDVKM. CDR3 length: 14 residues. CDR3 bases: TGTGCCAGCAGTTTATCCGGGCCTACCTACGAGCAGTACTTC. It translates to CASSLSGPTYEQYF.

The J gene is TRBJ1-5, the V gene TRBV2; no firm D call. Germline CDR1 is SNHLY and CDR2 is FYNNEI. The V gene lost 10 bases and the J gene lost 4 bases, with 14 bases spanning the gap. The CDR3 has 13 residues. The CDR3 DNA is TGTGCCACCAGCCCGACGGAAAATCAGCCCCAGCATTTT. It specifies CATSPTENQPQHF.

This sequence joins TRBV5-6 and TRBJ2-4; 9 positions match TRBD1. After removal of 4 bases from V and 7 bases from J, the junction contained 6 bases not matched to a gene. The germline CDR1 and CDR2 sequences are SGHDT and YYEEEE. This CDR3 has 14 residues. CDR3 in amino acids: CASSIQGANNIQYF. The DNA of the CDR3 is TGTGCCAGCAGCATACAGGGGGCTAATAACATTCAGTACTTC.

The chain recombines TRBV6-1 with TRBJ1-4; 10 positions agree with TRBD1. The CDR3 has 14 amino acids. With V trimmed by 3 bases and J by 7 bases, 2 bases remained unmatched. CDR1 is MNHNS and CDR2 is SASEGT in the germline V gene. The CDR3 loop reads CASSEGTGVEKLFF. The CDR3 coding sequence is TGTGCCAGCAGTGAGGGGACAGGGGTTGAAAAACTGTTTTTT.

The chain recombines TRBV13 with TRBJ2-7; D is undetermined. The V end lost 4 bases, the J end lost 3 bases, and 4 bases lay between the germline ends. The CDR3 has 11 residues. Germline V gene data show CDR1 as PRHDT and CDR2 as FYEKMQ (reference sequence). CDR3 DNA: TGTGCCAGCAGCTCCCACTACGAGCAGTACTTC. Encoded protein: CASSSHYEQYF.

V and J are TRBV27 and TRBJ2-5; 10 positions agree with TRBD2. Losses at the gene ends were 5 bases for V and 1 base for J; bases not matched to a gene: 7. The CDR3 runs to 16 residues. Per the germline V gene, CDR1 is MNHEY and CDR2 is SMNVEV (reference sequence). The CDR3: CASSQLAGPSQETQYF. The DNA of the CDR3 is TGTGCCAGCAGTCAACTAGCGGGGCCATCCCAAGAGACCCAGTACTTC.

Comment on this clone: Other DNA sequences in this specimen translate into the identical CDR3. This chain uses TRBV20-1 with TRBJ1-2; 8 bases are a match to TRBD1. This CDR3 contains 11 residues. V shed 3 bases and J 7 bases; nucleotides not matched to a gene: 1. Germline V CDR1 and CDR2: DFQATT, SNEGSKA (reference sequence). CDR3 in amino acids: CSARDRVGYTF. CDR3 nucleotide sequence: TGCAGTGCTAGGGACAGGGTTGGCTACACCTTC.

This clone has just a few counts. The J gene is TRBJ2-1, the V gene TRBV7-7; D is unclear. This CDR3 has 14 residues. Deletions cut 0 bases from V and 1 base from J, with 4 bases between. Germline V CDR1 and CDR2: SSHAT, FNYEAQ (reference sequence). The CDR3 sequence: CASSLAGSYNEQFF. CDR3 bases: TGTGCCAGCAGCTTAGCGGGGTCCTACAATGAGCAGTTCTTC.

Here the CDR3 DNA reads TGCGCCAGCAGCCAAGGACCAACTGGCTCCTACGAGCAGTACTTC. It yields the protein CASSQGPTGSYEQYF. The chain uses TRBV4-1 and TRBJ2-7, with D unresolved. The CDR3 extends over 15 amino acids. V was pared by 1 base and J by 0 bases, with 10 bases between. The V gene's germline CDR1 is MGHRA and CDR2 YSYEKL.

This rearrangement joins TRBV5-4 to TRBJ2-1; D is possibly TRBD1 (6 bases). CDR1 and CDR2 (germline): SGHNT, YYREEE (reference sequence). The CDR3 has 16 residues. V was clipped by 0 bases and J by 4 bases, with 14 bases between them. The CDR3 DNA sequence: TGTGCCAGCAGCTTGGATTTTGGGGGCTCTTACAATGAGCAGTTCTTC. Translating it yields CASSLDFGGSYNEQFF.

J is TRBJ1-1 and V is TRBV6-1, with 8 bases aligning to TRBD1. Looked up from germline, CDR1 is MNHNS and CDR2 is SASEGT. V was clipped by 6 bases and J by 6 bases; unmatched bases: 9. The CDR3 loop spans 14 amino acids. The CDR3: CASSSPRGPAEAFF. As DNA, the CDR3 is TGTGCCAGCAGCTCTCCCAGGGGGCCCGCTGAAGCTTTCTTT.

The rearrangement uses TRBV23-1 and TRBJ1-6; 7 positions agree with TRBD1. TRBV23-1 belongs to the ORF category, with a function that is uncertain. J lost 9 bases, V lost 1 base, and 6 bases had no gene match. This CDR3 has 15 amino acids. The CDR3 DNA reads TGCGCCAGCAGTCAATTCCGACAGGGCGGTTCACCCCTCCACTTT. Translation gives CASSQFRQGGSPLHF.

The genes are TRBV2 and TRBJ2-7; D is unclear. Trimming left V 8 bases short and J 0 bases short, with 11 bases between. Germline CDR1 and CDR2: SNHLY and FYNNEI. The CDR3 totals 13 residues. The CDR3 sequence: CASALSASYEQYF. The CDR3, as DNA: TGTGCCAGCGCACTTTCAGCCTCCTACGAGCAGTACTTC.

V gene TRBV5-5 combines with J gene TRBJ2-5; D is perhaps TRBD2 (6 bases). The CDR3 is made up of 14 amino acids. The germline CDR1 and CDR2 sequences are SGHKS and YYEKEE (reference sequence). V was shortened by 3 bases and J by 5 bases, with 14 bases between the two germline ends. CDR3 DNA: TGTGCCAGCAGCTCATACGACAGCGGGGAGACCCAGTACTTC. It specifies CASSSYDSGETQYF.

The CDR3 coding sequence is TGTGCCAGCAGTGCTCACGACAGAGCGAACACCGGGGAGCTGTTTTTT. It codes for CASSAHDRANTGELFF. This rearrangement joins TRBV27 to TRBJ2-2, with D perhaps TRBD1 (5 bases). In germline, CDR1 is MNHEY, CDR2 SMNVEV (reference sequence). The CDR3 contains 16 residues. V shed 5 bases and J shed 0 bases, with 13 bases lying between them.

The genes are TRBV9 and TRBJ2-1; D gene uncertain. V lost 0 bases and J lost 4, with 5 bases in between. Germline CDR1 is SGDLS and CDR2 is YYNGEE. This CDR3 contains 13 residues. As DNA, the CDR3 is TGTGCCAGCAGCGTAGGCAGGTACAATGAGCAGTTCTTC. Encoded protein: CASSVGRYNEQFF.

This clone came up a few times. This rearrangement joins TRBV5-6 to TRBJ1-3; D perhaps matches TRBD1 (6 bases). Trimming pared 2 bases from V and 4 bases from J, leaving 10 bases between. CDR1 is SGHDT and CDR2 is YYEEEE in the germline V gene. This CDR3 has 14 residues. Here the CDR3 DNA reads TGTGCCAGCAGCTTTGGGGGGCAAGGAAACACCATATATTTT. Protein product: CASSFGGQGNTIYF.

The chain links TRBV15 to TRBJ2-1; 8 nucleotides agree with TRBD2. The CDR3 consists of 16 residues. Germline CDR1 is LNHNV and CDR2 is YYDKDF (reference sequence). Unmatched junction bases numbered 6, after V lost 1 base and J lost 4 bases. As DNA, the CDR3 is TGTGCCACCAGCAGAGGCCGCGGGGGGCCTTACAATGAGCAGTTCTTC. It encodes CATSRGRGGPYNEQFF. Full variable domain (rest looked up from reference TRBV15 and TRBJ2-1): DAMVIQNPRYQVTQFGKPVTLSCSQTLNHNVMYWYQQKSSQAPKLLFHYYDKDFNNEADTPDNFQSRRPNTSFCFLDIRSPGLGDTAMYLCATSRGRGGPYNEQFFGPGTRLTVL.

This chain links TRBV5-1 with TRBJ2-5; D is unclear. The CDR3 has 13 residues. Looked up from germline, CDR1 is SGHRS and CDR2 is YFSETQ. V was pared by 2 bases and J by 1 base, with 6 bases between. CDR3: CASSFGPQETQYF. CDR3 sequence (DNA): TGCGCCAGCAGCTTCGGACCCCAAGAGACCCAGTACTTC.

In nucleotides, the CDR3 is TGTGCCAGCAGCTTCGGGGGGGTCCAAGAGACCCAGTACTTC. This translates into CASSFGGVQETQYF. The chain uses TRBV5-6 and TRBJ2-5, with 8 bases fitting TRBD2. Germline V gene sequence: CDR1 SGHDT, CDR2 YYEEEE. Germline trimming cut 2 bases from V and 1 base from J; bases unmatched to any gene: 1. The CDR3 extends over 14 amino acids.

This chain connects TRBV27 to TRBJ1-2; D unclear. The CDR3 has 14 residues. Between the trimmed V and J ends, which lost 7 bases and 0 bases, there was a span of 12 bases. Per the germline V gene, CDR1 is MNHEY and CDR2 is SMNVEV (reference sequence). CDR3 nucleotide sequence: TGTGCCAGCACGAACCCGGGAGCTAACTATGGCTACACCTTC. Protein sequence: CASTNPGANYGYTF.